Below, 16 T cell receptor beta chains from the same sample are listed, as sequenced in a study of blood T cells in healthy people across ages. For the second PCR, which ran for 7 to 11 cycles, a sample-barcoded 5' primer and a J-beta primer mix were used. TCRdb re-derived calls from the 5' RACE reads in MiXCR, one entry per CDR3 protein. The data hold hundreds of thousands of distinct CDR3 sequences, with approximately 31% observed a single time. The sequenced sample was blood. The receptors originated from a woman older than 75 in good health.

The CDR3 protein is CASSPGGRLTEAFF. The CDR3 nucleotides are TGCGCCAGCAGCCCCGGAGGGAGGCTGACTGAAGCTTTCTTT. This rearrangement joins TRBV5-1 to TRBJ1-1; D call uncertain. This CDR3 has 14 amino acids. The germline CDR1 and CDR2 sequences are SGHRS and YFSETQ. V was trimmed by 4 bases and J by 5 bases, leaving 15 bases between them.

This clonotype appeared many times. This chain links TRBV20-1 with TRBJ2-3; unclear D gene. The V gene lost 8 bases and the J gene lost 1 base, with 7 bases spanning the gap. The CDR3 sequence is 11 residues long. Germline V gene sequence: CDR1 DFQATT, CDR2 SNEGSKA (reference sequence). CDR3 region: CSSSGTDTQYF. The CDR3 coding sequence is TGCAGTTCCTCAGGCACAGATACGCAGTATTTT.

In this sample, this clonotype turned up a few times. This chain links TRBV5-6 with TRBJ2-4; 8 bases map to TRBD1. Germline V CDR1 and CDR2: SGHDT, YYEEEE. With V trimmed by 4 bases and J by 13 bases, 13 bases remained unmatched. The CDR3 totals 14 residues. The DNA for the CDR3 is TGTGCCAGCAGCCTATCGGGACAGGCGGTTGAGCAGTACTTC. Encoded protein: CASSLSGQAVEQYF.

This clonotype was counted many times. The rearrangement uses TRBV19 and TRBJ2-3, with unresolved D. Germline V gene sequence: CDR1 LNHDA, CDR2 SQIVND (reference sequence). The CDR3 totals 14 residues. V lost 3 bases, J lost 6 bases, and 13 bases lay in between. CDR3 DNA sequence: TGTGCCAGTAGTATGGATACGAGAGCGGATACGCAGTATTTT. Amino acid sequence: CASSMDTRADTQYF.

The CDR3 loop reads CASSARPGSTYEQYF. As DNA, the CDR3 is TGTGCCAGCAGCGCGCGTCCCGGGAGTACCTACGAGCAGTACTTC. The chain has TRBV9 and TRBJ2-7; TRBD2 is a possible D gene (6 bases). CDR1 SGDLS and CDR2 YYNGEE come from the germline V gene. The CDR3 runs 15 residues. The V end lost 3 bases, the J end lost 2 bases, and 15 bases lay between the germline ends.

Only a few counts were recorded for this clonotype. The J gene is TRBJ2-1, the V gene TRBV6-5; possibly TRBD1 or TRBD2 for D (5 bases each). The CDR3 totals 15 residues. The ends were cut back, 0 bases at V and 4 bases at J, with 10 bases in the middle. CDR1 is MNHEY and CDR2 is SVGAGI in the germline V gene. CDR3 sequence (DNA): TGTGCCAGCAGTTACTCGAAGGGACCTTACAATGAGCAGTTCTTC. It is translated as CASSYSKGPYNEQFF.

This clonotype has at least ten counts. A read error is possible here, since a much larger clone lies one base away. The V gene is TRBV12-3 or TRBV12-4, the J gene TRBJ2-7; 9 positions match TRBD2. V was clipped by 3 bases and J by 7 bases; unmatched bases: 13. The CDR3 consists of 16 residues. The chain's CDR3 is CASSFRGGAAYNEQYF. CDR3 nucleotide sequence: TGTGCCAGCAGTTTCCGCGGGGGGGCAGCCTACAATGAGCAGTACTTC.

CDR3 sequence: CASSYPMGQGRTIEAFF. The CDR3 bases are TGTGCCAGCAGTTACCCCATGGGACAGGGCCGAACCATTGAAGCTTTCTTT. This rearrangement joins TRBV6-2 or TRBV6-3 to TRBJ1-1, with 9 positions matching TRBD1. Trimming removed 2 bases from V and 7 bases from J; junction bases left unmatched: 14. In germline, CDR1 is MNHEY, CDR2 SVGEGT. The CDR3 is 17 residues long.

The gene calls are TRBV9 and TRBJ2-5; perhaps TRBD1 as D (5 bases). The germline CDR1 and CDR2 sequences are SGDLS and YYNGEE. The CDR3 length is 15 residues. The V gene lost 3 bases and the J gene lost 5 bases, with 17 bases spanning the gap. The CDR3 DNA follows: TGTGCCAGCAGCGCGGAAGGGGTTAACGGGGAGACCCAGTACTTC. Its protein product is CASSAEGVNGETQYF.

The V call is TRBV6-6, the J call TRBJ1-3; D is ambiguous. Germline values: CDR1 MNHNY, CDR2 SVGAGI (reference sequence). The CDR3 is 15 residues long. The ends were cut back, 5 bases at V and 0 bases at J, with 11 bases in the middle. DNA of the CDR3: TGTGCCAGCAGTCCAGGACGGGACTCTGGAAACACCATATATTTT. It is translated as CASSPGRDSGNTIYF.

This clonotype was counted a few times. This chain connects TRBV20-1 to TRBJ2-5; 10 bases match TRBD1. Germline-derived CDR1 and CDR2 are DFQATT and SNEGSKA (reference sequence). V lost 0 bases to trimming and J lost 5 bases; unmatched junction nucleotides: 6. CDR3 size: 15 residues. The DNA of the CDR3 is TGCAGTGCTAGAGATCCCGGGACAGGGGTGGAGACCCAGTACTTC. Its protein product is CSARDPGTGVETQYF.

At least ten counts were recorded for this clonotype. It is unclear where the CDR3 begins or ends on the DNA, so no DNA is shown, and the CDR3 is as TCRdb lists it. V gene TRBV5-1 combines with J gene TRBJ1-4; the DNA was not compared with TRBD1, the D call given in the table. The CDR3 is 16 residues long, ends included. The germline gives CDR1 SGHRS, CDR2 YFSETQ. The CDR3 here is CASSLFGPGGGEKLFF.

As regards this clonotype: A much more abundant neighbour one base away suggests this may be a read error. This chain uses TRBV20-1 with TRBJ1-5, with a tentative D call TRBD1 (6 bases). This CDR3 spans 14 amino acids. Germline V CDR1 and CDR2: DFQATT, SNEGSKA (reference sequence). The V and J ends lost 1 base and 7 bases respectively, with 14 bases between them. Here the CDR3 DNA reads TGCAGTGCTAGAGGATCCACAGGGAGCCAGCCCCAGCATTTT. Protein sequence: CSARGSTGSQPQHF.

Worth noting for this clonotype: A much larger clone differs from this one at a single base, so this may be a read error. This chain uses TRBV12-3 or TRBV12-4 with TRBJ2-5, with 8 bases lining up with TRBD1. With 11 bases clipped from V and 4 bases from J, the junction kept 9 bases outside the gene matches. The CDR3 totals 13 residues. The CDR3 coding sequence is TGTGCCTGCACTGACAGGGGTGGAGAGACCCAGTACTTC. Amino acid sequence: CACTDRGGETQYF.

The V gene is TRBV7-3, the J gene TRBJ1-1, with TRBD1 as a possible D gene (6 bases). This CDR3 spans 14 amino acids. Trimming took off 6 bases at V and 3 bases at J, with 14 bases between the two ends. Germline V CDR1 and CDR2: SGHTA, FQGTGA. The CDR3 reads CASSATGVDTEAFF. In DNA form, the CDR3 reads TGTGCCAGCAGTGCGACAGGAGTGGACACTGAAGCTTTCTTT.

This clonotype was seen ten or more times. The CDR3 nucleotides are TGTGCCAGCAGCCCCTCACAGGGGGCGCCGGGGGAGCAGTACTTC. It specifies CASSPSQGAPGEQYF. The rearrangement uses TRBV9 and TRBJ2-7; 9 bases fit TRBD1. The germline gives CDR1 SGDLS, CDR2 YYNGEE. Trimming at V came to 4 bases and at J to 7 bases, leaving 12 bases not matched to a gene. The length of the CDR3 is 15 residues.